This T cell receptor beta chain was sequenced for a study of monozygotic twins with inflammatory bowel disease. Germline-derived CDR1 and CDR2 are SGHDT and YYEEEE. There are 15 residues in the CDR3. TCRdb reprocessed the 5' RACE reads, with one entry per CDR3 protein and no DNA. The table for this sample gives approximately 150,000 distinct CDR3 sequences. The source of this sequence is a human donor with ulcerative colitis or Crohn's disease, or a healthy co-twin of an affected twin (not recorded which). The rearrangement joins TRBV5-6 to TRBJ2-7; TCRdb selects TRBD1, and the lack of DNA leaves this call unchecked. Sequencing input: blood. CDR3 region: CASSGPFGTTYEQYF.